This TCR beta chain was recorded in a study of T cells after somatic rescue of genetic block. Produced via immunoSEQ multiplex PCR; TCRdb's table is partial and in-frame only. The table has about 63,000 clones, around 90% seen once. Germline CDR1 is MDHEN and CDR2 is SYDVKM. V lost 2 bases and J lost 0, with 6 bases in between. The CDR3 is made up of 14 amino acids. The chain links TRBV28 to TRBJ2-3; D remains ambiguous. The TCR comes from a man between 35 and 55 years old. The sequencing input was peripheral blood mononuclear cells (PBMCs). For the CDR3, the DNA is TGTGCCAGCAGTTTAGGTATTAGCACAGATACGCAGTATTTT. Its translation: CASSLGISTDTQYF.